This T cell receptor beta chain was documented in a study of blood T cell repertoires in COVID-19. Assay: immunoSEQ multiplex PCR; the TCRdb copy retains only in-frame clones and omits some. The sample lists 200,000 to 250,000 clones; 70% to 85% were seen once. Germline V lookup: CDR1 SGHTA, CDR2 FQGNSA. V gave up 1 base and J gave up 0 bases, with 19 bases separating them. The CDR3 extends over 19 amino acids. Sequencing used PBMCs or T cells enriched from blood (not recorded which). The J gene is TRBJ2-1, the V gene TRBV7-2, with D perhaps TRBD2 (5 bases). The TCR sequence derives from a woman aged 55 to 70 who had recovered from COVID-19. The CDR3 DNA reads TGTGCCAGCAGCTTAGTCCGGCGGGCAGCCTGGGACTCCTACAATGAGCAGTTCTTC. Its translation: CASSLVRRAAWDSYNEQFF.